This T cell receptor beta chain is drawn from a study of OX40 agonist ivuxolimab in advanced cancers. Study observations and caveats: Expanded peripheral T cells had an undetermined antigen specificity.

Trimming removed 5 bases from V and 1 base from J, with 12 bases in between. Germline CDR1 is MRHNA and CDR2 is SNTAGT. This CDR3 has 16 residues. The table lists this clone with a few counts. The antigen is undetermined. The repertoire was sequenced with immunoSEQ multiplex PCR; TCRdb's copy has only in-frame clones and lacks some. In the table there are some 19,000 clones, around two thirds of which are singletons. This TCR was sampled from an adult with an advanced solid tumor such as melanoma, head and neck, liver or kidney cancer. Sequencing was performed on CD4+ or CD8+ T cells sorted from blood, taken in a trial of the OX40 agonist ivuxolimab. The V gene is TRBV6-4, the J gene TRBJ1-6; a possible D gene is TRBD1 (6 bases). CDR3 loop: CASSLEGTSYNSPLHF. In nucleotides, the CDR3 is TGTGCCAGCAGTTTGGAAGGGACATCCTATAATTCACCCCTCCACTTT.